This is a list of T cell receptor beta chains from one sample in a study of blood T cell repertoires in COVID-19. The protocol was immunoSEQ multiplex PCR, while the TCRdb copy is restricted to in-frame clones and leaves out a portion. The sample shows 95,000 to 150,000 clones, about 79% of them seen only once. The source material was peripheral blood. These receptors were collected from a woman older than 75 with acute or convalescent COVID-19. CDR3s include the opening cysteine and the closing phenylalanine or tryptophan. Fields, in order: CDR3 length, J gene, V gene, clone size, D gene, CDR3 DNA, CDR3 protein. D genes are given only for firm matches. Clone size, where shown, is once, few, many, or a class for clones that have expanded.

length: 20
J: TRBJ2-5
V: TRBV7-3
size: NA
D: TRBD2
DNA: TGTGCCAGCAGCTTGAGAATGGGGGGACTAGCGGGAGTCATAGGAGAGACCCAGTACTTC
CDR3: CASSLRMGGLAGVIGETQYF

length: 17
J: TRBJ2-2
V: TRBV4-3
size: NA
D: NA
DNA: TGCGCCAGCAGCCAAGATGCCCAGGCCCCGATCACCGGGGAGCTGTTTTTT
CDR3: CASSQDAQAPITGELFF

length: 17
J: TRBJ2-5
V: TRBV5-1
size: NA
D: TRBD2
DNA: TGCGCCAGCAGCTTAGACTCTACTAGCGGGGGAGGGGAGACCCAGTACTTC
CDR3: CASSLDSTSGGGETQYF

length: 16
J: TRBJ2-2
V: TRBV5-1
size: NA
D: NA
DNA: TGCGCCAGCAGCTTGGAAGGGGGTACGAACACCGGGGAGCTGTTTTTT
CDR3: CASSLEGGTNTGELFF

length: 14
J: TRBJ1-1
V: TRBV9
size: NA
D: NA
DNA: TGTGCCAGCAGCGTAGCAGGGTACAGGACTGAAGCTTTCTTT
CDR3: CASSVAGYRTEAFF

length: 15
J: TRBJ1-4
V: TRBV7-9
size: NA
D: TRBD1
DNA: TGTGCCAGCAGCCTCGGACAGGGCGCTAATGAAAAACTGTTTTTT
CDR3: CASSLGQGANEKLFF

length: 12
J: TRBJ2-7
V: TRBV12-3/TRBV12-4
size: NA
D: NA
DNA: TGTGCCAGTAATAAGGGAGCGTACGAGCAGTACTTC
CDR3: CASNKGAYEQYF

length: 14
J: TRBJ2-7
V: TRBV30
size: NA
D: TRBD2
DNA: TGTGCCTGGAGTTCGGGACTAGCGGGAGGAAAGCAGTACTTC
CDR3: CAWSSGLAGGKQYF

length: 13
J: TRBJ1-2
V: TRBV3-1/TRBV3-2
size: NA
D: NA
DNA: TGTGCCAGCAGCCAAGCACAGGGCTATGGCTACACCTTC
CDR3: CASSQAQGYGYTF

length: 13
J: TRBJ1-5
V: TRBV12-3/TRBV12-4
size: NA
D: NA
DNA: TGTGCCAGCAGTGGAGGAGGGGATTGGCCCCAGCATTTT
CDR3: CASSGGGDWPQHF

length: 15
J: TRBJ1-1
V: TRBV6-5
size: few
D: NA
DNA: TGTGCCAGCAGTTACTTGAGGGCGGGGGACACTGAAGCTTTCTTT
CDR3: CASSYLRAGDTEAFF

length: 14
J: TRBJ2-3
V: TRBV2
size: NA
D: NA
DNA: TGTGCCAGCAGTGAGGGGGGGGCCACAGATACGCAGTATTTT
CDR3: CASSEGGATDTQYF

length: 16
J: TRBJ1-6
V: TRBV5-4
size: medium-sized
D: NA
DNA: TGTGCCAGCAGCTTCTCGGGAAACCCCCTTAATTCACCCCTCCACTTT
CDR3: CASSFSGNPLNSPLHF

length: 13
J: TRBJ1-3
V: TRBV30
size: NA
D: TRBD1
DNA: TGTGCCTGGAGCACAGGGGCCGGAAACACCATATATTTT
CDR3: CAWSTGAGNTIYF

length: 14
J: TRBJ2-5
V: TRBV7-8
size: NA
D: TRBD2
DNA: TGTGCCAGCAGCTTAGGGCTAGCGGAAGAGACCCAGTACTTC
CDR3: CASSLGLAEETQYF

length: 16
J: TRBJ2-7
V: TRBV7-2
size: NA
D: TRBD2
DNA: TGTGCCAGCAGCTTAGCGGGGGGGAATACGGGCTACGAGCAGTACTTC
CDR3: CASSLAGGNTGYEQYF

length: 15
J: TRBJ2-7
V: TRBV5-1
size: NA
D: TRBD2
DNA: TGCGCCAGCAGCTTGGATAGCGGGGGGGTCTACGAGCAGTACTTC
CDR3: CASSLDSGGVYEQYF